This T cell receptor (beta chain) was identified during a study of blood T cells in healthy people across ages. Through a sample-barcoded 5' primer and a J-beta primer mix, a second PCR was run for roughly 7 to 11 cycles. Paired-end reads containing CDR3 totaled no fewer than 2.5 million for each sample. TCRdb re-called the 5' RACE reads with MiXCR, one entry per CDR3 protein. Of fewer than 2 million distinct CDR3 sequences in the sample, 35% to 50% were seen once. The sample holds a few counts of this clonotype. Its antigen is as yet unknown. The junction had 14 bases not matched to a gene; V was cut back by 5 bases and J by 5 bases. The germline gives CDR1 SEHNR, CDR2 FQNEAQ (reference sequence). The CDR3 loop spans 18 amino acids. Study-level points and caveats: Per million T cells, the diversity of TCR beta decreased roughly linearly as age advanced. Correlation between TCR beta diversity and naive T cell percentage was strong.

This receptor was obtained from a human donor in good health. J is TRBJ2-1 and V is TRBV7-9; 11 bases are shared with TRBD2. The sequenced sample consisted of blood. CDR3 nucleotides: TGTGCCAGCAGCCATGATAGCGGGGGGGCCTGGGGTAACAATGAGCAGTTCTTC. Amino acid sequence: CASSHDSGGAWGNNEQFF. The entire variable domain, with the rest obtained from reference TRBV7-9 and TRBJ2-1, is as follows: DTGVSQNPRHKITKRGQNVTFRCDPISEHNRLYWYRQTLGQGPEFLTYFQNEAQLEKSRLLSDRFSAERPKGSFSTLEIQRTEQGDSAMYLCASSHDSGGAWGNNEQFFGPGTRLTVL.